This T cell receptor (beta chain) appears in the sequencing data of a study of T cell repertoires in cytomegalovirus infection. With respect to this clonotype: What it binds is unknown.

V gave up 5 bases and J gave up 0 bases, with 14 bases separating them. The CDR3 covers 16 residues. Using its own MiXCR run on the reads, TCRdb lists one record per CDR3 protein. This table has roughly 340,000 distinct CDR3 sequences, roughly 29% appearing once. This sequence originates from a human donor in good health (CMV status not recorded). Some clones in this sample may be carry-over from other donors' samples. V and J are TRBV12-3 or TRBV12-4 and TRBJ1-5; TRBD1 is a possible D gene (6 bases). The material sequenced was cultured PBMCs, taken from culture after CMV antigen stimulation. CDR3 nucleotide sequence: TGTGCCAGCAGTCCCCTCAGGGGTAATAGCAATCAGCCCCAGCATTTT. It yields the protein CASSPLRGNSNQPQHF.